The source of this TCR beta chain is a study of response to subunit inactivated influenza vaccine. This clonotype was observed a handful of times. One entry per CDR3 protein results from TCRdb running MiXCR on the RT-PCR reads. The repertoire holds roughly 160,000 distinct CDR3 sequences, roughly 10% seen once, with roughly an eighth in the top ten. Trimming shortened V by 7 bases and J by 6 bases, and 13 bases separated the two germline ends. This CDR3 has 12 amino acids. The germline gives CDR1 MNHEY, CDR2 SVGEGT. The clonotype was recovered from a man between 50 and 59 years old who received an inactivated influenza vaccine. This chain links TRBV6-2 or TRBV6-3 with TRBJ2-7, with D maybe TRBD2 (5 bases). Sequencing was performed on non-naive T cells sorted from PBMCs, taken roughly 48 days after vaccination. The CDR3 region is CASTKHRGEQYF. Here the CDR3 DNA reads TGTGCCAGCACCAAACATCGGGGCGAGCAGTACTTC.